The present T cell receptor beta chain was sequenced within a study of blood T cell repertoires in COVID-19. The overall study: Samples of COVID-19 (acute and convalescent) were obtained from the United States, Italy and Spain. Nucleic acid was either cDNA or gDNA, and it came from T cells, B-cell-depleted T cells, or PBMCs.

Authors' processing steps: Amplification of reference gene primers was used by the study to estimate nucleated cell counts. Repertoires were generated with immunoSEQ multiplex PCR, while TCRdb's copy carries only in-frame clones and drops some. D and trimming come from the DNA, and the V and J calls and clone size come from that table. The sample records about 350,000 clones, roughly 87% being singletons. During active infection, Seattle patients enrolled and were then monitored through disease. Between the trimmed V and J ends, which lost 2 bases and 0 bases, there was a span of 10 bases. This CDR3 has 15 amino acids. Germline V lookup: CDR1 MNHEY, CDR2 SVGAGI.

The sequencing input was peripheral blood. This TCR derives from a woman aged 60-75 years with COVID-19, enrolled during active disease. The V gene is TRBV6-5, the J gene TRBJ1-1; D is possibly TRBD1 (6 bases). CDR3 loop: CASSYADRMNTEAFF. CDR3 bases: TGTGCCAGCAGTTACGCGGACAGAATGAACACTGAAGCTTTCTTT.